What follows are 26 T cell receptor beta chains derived from one specimen sequenced in a study of human T cells and chemical hapten exposure. Using its own MiXCR run on the RACE reads, TCRdb lists one record per CDR3 protein. The data show about 55,000 distinct CDR3 sequences, approximately 10% seen once. Indicated time point: pre-sensitization, week 0. Documented treatment: therapeutic diphenylcyclopropenone sensitization with weekly scalp DPC. Unseparated into fractions, whole blood served as the source from which total RNA was extracted. The material was whole blood, obtained in connection with sensitization to the hapten diphenylcyclopropenone (DPC). The origin of the receptors is a woman aged 25 to 39 with alopecia areata. Some clones in this sample may be carry-over from other donors' samples.

V and J are TRBV6-2 or TRBV6-3 and TRBJ2-7; D may be TRBD2 (6 bases). The germline V gene encodes CDR1 MNHEY and CDR2 SVGEGT. This CDR3 contains 15 residues. The V and J ends lost 2 bases and 0 bases respectively, with 11 bases between them. In DNA form, the CDR3 reads TGTGCCAGCAGTTACGCCGGGACTGTCTCCTACGAGCAGTACTTC. Translation gives CASSYAGTVSYEQYF.

The rearrangement joins TRBV12-3 or TRBV12-4 to TRBJ2-1; 8 bases fit TRBD1. The V segment lost 6 bases and the J segment 1 base; nucleotides outside the gene matches: 8. This CDR3 comprises 16 residues. The CDR3 is CASSSQGASSYNEQFF. The CDR3 DNA reads TGTGCCAGCAGCTCCCAGGGGGCGAGTTCCTACAATGAGCAGTTCTTC.

J is TRBJ2-3 and V is TRBV29-1, with 11 nucleotides matching TRBD1. Per germline, CDR1 SQVTM and CDR2 ANQGSEA. The length of the CDR3 is 14 residues. V was pared by 4 bases and J by 6 bases, with 6 bases of the junction left unmatched. The CDR3 reads CSVGGTGGKDTQYF. DNA for the CDR3: TGCAGCGTTGGTGGGACAGGGGGTAAGGATACGCAGTATTTT.

The J gene is TRBJ2-4, the V gene TRBV6-1; D perhaps matches TRBD2 (5 bases). V lost 1 base and J lost 0, with 10 bases in between. The length of the CDR3 is 16 residues. CDR1 and CDR2 (germline): MNHNS, SASEGT. This CDR3 is CASSEDRGVAKNIQYF. The CDR3 DNA is TGTGCCAGCAGTGAAGATCGGGGAGTAGCCAAAAACATTCAGTACTTC.

In its sample, this clonotype was seen a few times. The chain links TRBV10-1 to TRBJ2-5, with TRBD2 matching 7 bases. Germline V lookup: CDR1 WNHNN, CDR2 SYGVQD (reference sequence). V was pared by 7 bases and J by 4 bases, with 15 bases of the junction left unmatched. CDR3 length: 16 residues. CDR3 DNA: TGCGCCAGCACCAAGCGTAGTCGGCGGGGGACAGAGACCCAGTACTTC. Amino acids: CASTKRSRRGTETQYF.

This clonotype appeared many times. The V gene is TRBV28, the J gene TRBJ1-2; 8 bases agree with TRBD1. The CDR3 covers 17 residues. CDR1 and CDR2 from the germline V gene are MDHEN and SYDVKM. The V segment lost 2 bases and the J segment 5 bases; nucleotides outside the gene matches: 13. The CDR3 region has the DNA TGTGCCAGCAGTTTAAGGGGACAGGCTAAAATTTCATATGGCTACACCTTC. Translated, it gives CASSLRGQAKISYGYTF.

In its sample, this clonotype was seen a few times. The chain combines TRBV7-2 with TRBJ1-1; tentative D call: TRBD1 (5 bases). The CDR3 contains 15 residues. CDR1 is SGHTA and CDR2 is FQGNSA in the germline V gene. V lost 1 base and J 4 bases, leaving 13 bases between the germline ends. The DNA of the CDR3 is TGTGCCAGCAGCTTAGAAACGGGGGTTAGCACTGAAGCTTTCTTT. This gives the protein CASSLETGVSTEAFF. The whole variable domain, remainder taken from reference TRBV7-2 and TRBJ1-1, is GAGVSQSPSNKVTEKGKDVELRCDPISGHTALYWYRQSLGQGLEFLIYFQGNSAPDKSGLPSDRFSAERTGGSVSTLTIQRTQQEDSAVYLCASSLETGVSTEAFFGQGTRLTVV.

This clonotype has a handful of counts. In DNA, the CDR3 is TGTGCCAGCAGCTTAACACAGGCCCCAGATACGCAGTATTTT. This gives the protein CASSLTQAPDTQYF. This sequence joins TRBV7-3 and TRBJ2-3, with D tentatively TRBD1 (5 bases). CDR3 length: 14 amino acids. V shed 0 bases and J shed 4 bases, with 8 bases lying between them. CDR1 SGHTA and CDR2 FQGTGA come from the germline V gene.

This clonotype showed up just a few times. The chain combines TRBV6-5 with TRBJ2-3; no clear D gene. Between the trimmed V and J ends, which lost 2 bases and 0 bases, there was a span of 12 bases. The CDR3 has 16 amino acids. Germline V CDR1 and CDR2: MNHEY, SVGAGI. The CDR3 DNA follows: TGTGCCAGCAGTTACGGTTCCACCTGGAGCACAGATACGCAGTATTTT. It specifies CASSYGSTWSTDTQYF.

V and J are TRBV6-2 or TRBV6-3 and TRBJ2-2; no firm D call. Germline values: CDR1 MNHEY, CDR2 SVGEGT. Trimming left V 0 bases short and J 5 bases short, with 10 bases between. The CDR3 is 15 residues long. CDR3 amino acids: CASSYSNPRTGELFF. The CDR3 DNA reads TGTGCCAGCAGTTACTCGAATCCGCGTACCGGGGAGCTGTTTTTT.

This clonotype has more than one count but fewer than ten. The gene calls are TRBV7-2 and TRBJ2-3; TRBD2 might be the D (6 bases). The CDR3 is made up of 16 amino acids. Looked up from germline, CDR1 is SGHTA and CDR2 is FQGNSA. Between the trimmed V and J ends, which lost 0 bases and 2 bases, there was a span of 12 bases. The CDR3 nucleotides are TGTGCCAGCAGCTTAGCGGGTAGCGGCACCACAGATACGCAGTATTTT. Protein: CASSLAGSGTTDTQYF. Full variable domain (remainder filled in from reference TRBV7-2 and TRBJ2-3): GAGVSQSPSNKVTEKGKDVELRCDPISGHTALYWYRQSLGQGLEFLIYFQGNSAPDKSGLPSDRFSAERTGGSVSTLTIQRTQQEDSAVYLCASSLAGSGTTDTQYFGPGTRLTVL.

The table lists this clonotype with many counts. The V call is TRBV11-2, the J call TRBJ1-1; D gene unclear. Germline V gene sequence: CDR1 SGHAT, CDR2 FQNNGV. This CDR3 comprises 12 residues. V was shortened by 3 bases and J by 8 bases, with 10 bases between the two germline ends. In nucleotides, the CDR3 is TGTGCCAGCAGCTTCTCCAGTAAGGAAGCTTTCTTT. The encoded protein is CASSFSSKEAFF.

The chain employs TRBV14 and TRBJ2-7, with 9 nucleotides matching TRBD1. The trim removed 4 bases at V and 4 bases at J, leaving 8 bases unmatched. The CDR3 extends over 15 amino acids. Germline lookup yields CDR1 SGHDN and CDR2 FVKESK. The CDR3 sequence: CASSPIDRGSYEQYF. In DNA form, the CDR3 reads TGTGCCAGCAGCCCAATCGACAGGGGGTCATACGAGCAGTACTTC.

This clonotype was recorded at least ten times. The V call is TRBV11-3, the J call TRBJ2-1, with D possibly being TRBD1 or TRBD2 (5 bases each). CDR1 is SGHNT, CDR2 YENEEA, per germline. This CDR3 has 14 residues. V was trimmed by 4 bases and J by 6 bases, leaving 13 bases between them. For the CDR3, the DNA is TGTGCCAGCAGCTCGGGACCACCCTTCAATGAGCAGTTCTTC. As protein: CASSSGPPFNEQFF.

This clonotype occurred many times. The genes are TRBV28 and TRBJ1-1, with 9 bases lining up with TRBD1. Germline-derived CDR1 and CDR2 are MDHEN and SYDVKM. There are 17 residues in the CDR3. Trimming removed 5 bases from V and 0 bases from J; junction bases left unmatched: 10. The CDR3 nucleotides read TGTGCCAGCAGTCAGACAGGGGGGACGCTTATGAACACTGAAGCTTTCTTT. This sequence encodes CASSQTGGTLMNTEAFF.

Many counts were recorded for this clonotype. V is TRBV3-1 and J is TRBJ2-1; D call uncertain. CDR1 is LGHDT, CDR2 YNNKEL, per germline (reference sequence). V was cut by 2 bases and J by 3 bases, with 5 bases left in between. The CDR3 is made up of 13 amino acids. The CDR3 region is CASSQSIYNEQFF. The CDR3 nucleotides read TGTGCCAGCAGCCAATCTATCTACAATGAGCAGTTCTTC.

This clonotype has only a few counts. The rearrangement links TRBV7-9 to TRBJ1-1; D might be TRBD1 (5 bases). CDR3 length equals 11 residues. Trimming took off 2 bases at V and 11 bases at J, with 9 bases between the two ends. Germline V gives CDR1 SEHNR, CDR2 FQNEAQ (reference sequence). The DNA of the CDR3 is TGTGCCAGCAGCTTAACTGGGGCGGCTTTCTTT. It yields the protein CASSLTGAAFF.

The chain carries TRBV7-6 and TRBJ2-5; the D gene is possibly TRBD2 (6 bases). There are 14 residues in the CDR3. Germline CDR1 reads SGHVS; CDR2 reads FNYEAQ. With 5 bases removed from V and 4 bases from J, the gap between germline ends came to 14 bases. The CDR3, as DNA: TGTGCCAGCAGCGGCGGGACCCCGCGAGAGACCCAGTACTTC. It is translated as CASSGGTPRETQYF.

The rearrangement links TRBV6-5 to TRBJ2-5; 13 bases agree with TRBD2. The CDR3 spans 15 residues. V trimming: 4 bases; J trimming: 4 bases; junction bases outside the gene matches: 3. Germline CDR1 and CDR2: MNHEY and SVGAGI. CDR3 residues: CASSSRTSGGETQYF. CDR3 sequence (DNA): TGTGCCAGCAGTTCCCGGACTAGCGGGGGAGAGACCCAGTACTTC.

A few counts support this clonotype. J is TRBJ2-3 and V is TRBV4-3, with 9 bases lining up with TRBD2. The germline V gene encodes CDR1 LGHNA and CDR2 YSLEER. Germline trimming cut 1 base from V and 2 bases from J; bases unmatched to any gene: 7. The CDR3 runs 17 residues. CDR3 nucleotides: TGCGCCAGCAGCCAAGCGTTTAGCGGGGGCCCCACAGATACGCAGTATTTT. Translation: CASSQAFSGGPTDTQYF.

The CDR3 sequence is CASSPGTGSCGTEAFF. The CDR3, as DNA: TGTGCCAGCTCCCCCGGGACAGGGAGTTGTGGCACTGAAGCTTTCTTT. This chain links TRBV18 with TRBJ1-1, with TRBD1 identical over 9 bases. From germline, CDR1 is KGHSH and CDR2 LQKENI. Trimming cost V 6 bases and J 4 bases; bases outside gene matches: 12. This CDR3 is built from 16 residues.

This clonotype was detected only a few times. This rearrangement joins TRBV11-1 to TRBJ2-2; a weak D match, TRBD2 (6 bases). V lost 2 bases and J 4 bases, leaving 14 bases between the germline ends. The germline gives CDR1 SGHAT, CDR2 FQDESV (reference sequence). The CDR3 has 16 residues. The CDR3 reads CASSLRRFGGTGELFF. The CDR3 region has the DNA TGTGCCAGCAGCTTAAGAAGGTTCGGGGGCACCGGGGAGCTGTTTTTT.

The genes are TRBV20-1 and TRBJ1-5, with D hard to call. V shed 3 bases and J shed 6 bases, with 15 bases lying between them. This CDR3 comprises 14 residues. Germline CDR1 and CDR2: DFQATT and SNEGSKA (reference sequence). DNA of the CDR3: TGCAGTGCTAGGGTTGGACGGCGGGGTCAGCCCCAGCATTTT. As protein: CSARVGRRGQPQHF.

The CDR3 region is CASRRDGESKNIQYF. For the CDR3, the DNA is TGTGCCAGCAGGAGGGACGGAGAATCCAAAAACATTCAGTACTTC. The chain employs TRBV5-5 and TRBJ2-4, with D possibly being TRBD1 or TRBD2 (5 bases each). The CDR3 runs 15 residues. Germline CDR1 is SGHKS and CDR2 is YYEKEE (reference sequence). Between the trimmed V and J ends, which lost 5 bases and 2 bases, there was a span of 14 bases.

This clonotype was recorded many times. This chain's CDR3 is CASSLFQNTEAFF. The CDR3 nucleotides are TGTGCCAGCAGCTTATTCCAGAACACTGAAGCTTTCTTT. J is TRBJ1-1 and V is TRBV7-2; D not certain. V gave up 2 bases and J gave up 1 base, with 5 bases separating them. Germline V gene data show CDR1 as SGHTA and CDR2 as FQGNSA. This CDR3 is built from 13 residues.

The sample holds many counts of this clonotype. The V call is TRBV7-3, the J call TRBJ2-2; TRBD2 is a possible D gene (6 bases). The germline V gene has CDR1 SGHTA and CDR2 FQGTGA. V was shortened by 2 bases and J by 8 bases, with 21 bases between the two germline ends. This CDR3 is built from 17 residues. CDR3: CASSLLRVTSRGGELFF. The CDR3 DNA follows: TGTGCCAGCAGCTTACTACGGGTGACTAGTCGCGGTGGGGAGCTGTTTTTT.